The following is a T cell receptor beta chain sequence with its context. Its target is unknown. CDR1 is KGHSH and CDR2 is LQKENI in the germline V gene. CDR3 length equals 16 residues. The germline V and J ends were trimmed by 2 bases and 5 bases, with 18 bases remaining between them. The sample comes from a study of beta chain features in type 1 diabetes. General study findings and limits: Patients with Type 1 diabetes showed moderately but significantly shorter TCRB CDR3s in all four CD4+ subsets.

Isolated RNA was reverse transcribed in full, so expressed TCRB transcripts were sequenced. Here immunoSEQ multiplex PCR was the method, and the copy in TCRdb shows in-frame clones only, minus some. The sample records about 650,000 clones, approximately 13% being singletons. This sequence joins TRBV18 and TRBJ2-5; D may be TRBD2 (6 bases). This sequence was found in a man aged 30-40 years with type 1 diabetes. Sequencing input: naive CD4+ T cells from blood. The DNA of the CDR3 is TGTGCCAGCTCACCAACCCGGCAGGGAGGCTGGGAGACCCAGTACTTC. Residues: CASSPTRQGGWETQYF.